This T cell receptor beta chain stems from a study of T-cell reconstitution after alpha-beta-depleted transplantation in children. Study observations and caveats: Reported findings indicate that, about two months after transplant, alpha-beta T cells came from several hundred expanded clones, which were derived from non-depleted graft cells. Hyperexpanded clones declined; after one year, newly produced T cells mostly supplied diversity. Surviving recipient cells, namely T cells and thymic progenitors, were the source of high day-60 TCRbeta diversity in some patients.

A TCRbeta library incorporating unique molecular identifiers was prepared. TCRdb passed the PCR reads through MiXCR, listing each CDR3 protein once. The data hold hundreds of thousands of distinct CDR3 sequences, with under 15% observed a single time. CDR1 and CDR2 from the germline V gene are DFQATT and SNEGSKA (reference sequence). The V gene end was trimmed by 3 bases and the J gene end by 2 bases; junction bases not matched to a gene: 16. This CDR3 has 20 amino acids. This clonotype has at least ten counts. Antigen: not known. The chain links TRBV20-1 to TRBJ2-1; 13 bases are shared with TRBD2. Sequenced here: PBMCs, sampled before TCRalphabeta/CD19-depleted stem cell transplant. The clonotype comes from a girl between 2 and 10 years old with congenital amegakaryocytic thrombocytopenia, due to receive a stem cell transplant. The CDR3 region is CSASSDAGTSGTPPYNEQFF. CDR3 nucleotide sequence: TGCAGTGCTAGCTCTGATGCCGGGACTAGCGGGACCCCTCCCTACAATGAGCAGTTCTTC.